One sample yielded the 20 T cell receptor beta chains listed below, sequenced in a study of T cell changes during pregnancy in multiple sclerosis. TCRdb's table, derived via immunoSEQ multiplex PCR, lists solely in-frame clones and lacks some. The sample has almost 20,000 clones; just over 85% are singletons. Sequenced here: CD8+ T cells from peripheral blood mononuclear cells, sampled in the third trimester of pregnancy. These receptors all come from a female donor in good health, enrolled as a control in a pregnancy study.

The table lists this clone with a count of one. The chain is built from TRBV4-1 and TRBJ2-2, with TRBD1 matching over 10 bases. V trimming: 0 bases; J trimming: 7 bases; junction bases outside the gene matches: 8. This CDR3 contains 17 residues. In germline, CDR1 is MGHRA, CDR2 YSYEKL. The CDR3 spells CASSQENGGTGDGELFF. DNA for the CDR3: TGCGCCAGCAGCCAAGAAAACGGGGGGACAGGGGACGGGGAGCTGTTTTTT.

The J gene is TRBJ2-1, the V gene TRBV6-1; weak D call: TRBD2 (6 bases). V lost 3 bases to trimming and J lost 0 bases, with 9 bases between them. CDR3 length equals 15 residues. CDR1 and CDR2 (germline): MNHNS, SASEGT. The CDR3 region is CASSEARGSYNEQFF. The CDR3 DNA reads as TGTGCCAGCAGTGAGGCGCGGGGCTCCTACAATGAGCAGTTCTTC.

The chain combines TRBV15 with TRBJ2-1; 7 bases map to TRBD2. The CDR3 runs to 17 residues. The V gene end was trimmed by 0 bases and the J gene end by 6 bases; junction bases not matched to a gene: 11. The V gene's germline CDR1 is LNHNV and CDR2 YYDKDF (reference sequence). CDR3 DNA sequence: TGTGCCACCAGCAGAGATCTTGGGCCGGGGAGGGGCAATGAGCAGTTCTTC. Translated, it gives CATSRDLGPGRGNEQFF.

The CDR3 DNA reads as TGCGCCAGCAGCCAAGATGAAGAACAGGGGAAAGCTTTCTTT. Amino acid sequence: CASSQDEEQGKAFF. The V call is TRBV4-3, the J call TRBJ1-1; TRBD1 matches at 7 bases. Trimming took 0 bases from V and 9 from J; bases not matched to a gene: 7. This CDR3 is 14 amino acids long. Germline CDR1 LGHNA, CDR2 YSLEER.

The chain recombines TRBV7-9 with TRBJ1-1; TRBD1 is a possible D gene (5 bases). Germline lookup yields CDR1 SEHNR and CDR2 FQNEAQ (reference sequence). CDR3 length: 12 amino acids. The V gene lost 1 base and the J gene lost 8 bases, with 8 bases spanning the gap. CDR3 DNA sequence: TGTGCCAGCAGCTTAGGGACAACCGAAGCTTTCTTT. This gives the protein CASSLGTTEAFF.

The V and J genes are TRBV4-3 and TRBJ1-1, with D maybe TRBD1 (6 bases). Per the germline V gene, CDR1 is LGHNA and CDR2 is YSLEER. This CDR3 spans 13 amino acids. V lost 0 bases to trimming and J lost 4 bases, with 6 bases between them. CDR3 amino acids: CASSQDRGTEAFF. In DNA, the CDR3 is TGCGCCAGCAGCCAAGACAGGGGCACTGAAGCTTTCTTT.

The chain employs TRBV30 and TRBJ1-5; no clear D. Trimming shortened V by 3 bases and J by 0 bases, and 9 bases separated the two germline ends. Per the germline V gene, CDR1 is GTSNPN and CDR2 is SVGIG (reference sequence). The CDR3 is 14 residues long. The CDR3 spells CAWRAPYSNQPQHF. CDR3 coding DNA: TGTGCCTGGAGGGCCCCTTATAGCAATCAGCCCCAGCATTTT.

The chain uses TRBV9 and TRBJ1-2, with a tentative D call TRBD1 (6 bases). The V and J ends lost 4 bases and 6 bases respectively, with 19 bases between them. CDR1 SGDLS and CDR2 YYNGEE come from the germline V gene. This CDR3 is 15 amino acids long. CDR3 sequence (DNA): TGTGCCAGCAGCTTAAAGGGGAGTGGGGGCGATGGCTACACCTTC. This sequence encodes CASSLKGSGGDGYTF. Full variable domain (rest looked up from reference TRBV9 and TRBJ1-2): DSGVTQTPKHLITATGQRVTLRCSPRSGDLSVYWYQQSLDQGLQFLIQYYNGEERAKGNILERFSAQQFPDLHSELNLSSLELGDSALYFCASSLKGSGGDGYTFGSGTRLTVV.

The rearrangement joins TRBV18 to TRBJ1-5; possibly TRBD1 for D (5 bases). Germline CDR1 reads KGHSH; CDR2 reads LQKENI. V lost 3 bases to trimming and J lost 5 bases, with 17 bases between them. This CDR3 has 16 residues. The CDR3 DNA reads TGTGCCAGCTCACCGCCTTTGGTGGGGCTGGATCAGCCCCAGCATTTT. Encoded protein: CASSPPLVGLDQPQHF.

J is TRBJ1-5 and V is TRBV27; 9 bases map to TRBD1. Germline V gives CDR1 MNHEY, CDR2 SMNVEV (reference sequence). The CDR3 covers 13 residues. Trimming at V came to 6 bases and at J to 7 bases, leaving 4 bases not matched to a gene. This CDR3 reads CASRLTGGQPQHF. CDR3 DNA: TGTGCCAGCAGGCTTACAGGGGGCCAGCCCCAGCATTTT.

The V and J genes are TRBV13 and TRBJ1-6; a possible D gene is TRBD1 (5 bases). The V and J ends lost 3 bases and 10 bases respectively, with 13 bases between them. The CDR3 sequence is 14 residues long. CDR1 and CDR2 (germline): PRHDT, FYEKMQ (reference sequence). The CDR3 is CASSFQGRGSPLHF. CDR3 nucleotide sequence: TGTGCCAGCAGCTTCCAGGGCAGAGGATCACCCCTCCACTTT.

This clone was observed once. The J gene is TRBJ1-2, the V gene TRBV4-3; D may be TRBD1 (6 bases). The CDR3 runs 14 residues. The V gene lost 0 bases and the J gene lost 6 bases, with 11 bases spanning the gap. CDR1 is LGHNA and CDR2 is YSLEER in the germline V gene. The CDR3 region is CASSQDRQGNGYTF. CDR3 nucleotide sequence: TGCGCCAGCAGCCAAGATAGGCAGGGGAATGGCTACACCTTC.

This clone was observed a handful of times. The CDR3 DNA reads as TGCGCCAGCAGCTTGGGGGGACAGGGGGAAAAACTGTTTTTT. Translated, it gives CASSLGGQGEKLFF. The chain has TRBV5-1 and TRBJ1-4; TRBD1 matches at 10 bases. The V segment lost 0 bases and the J segment 8 bases; nucleotides outside the gene matches: 1. Germline values: CDR1 SGHRS, CDR2 YFSETQ. This CDR3 comprises 14 residues.

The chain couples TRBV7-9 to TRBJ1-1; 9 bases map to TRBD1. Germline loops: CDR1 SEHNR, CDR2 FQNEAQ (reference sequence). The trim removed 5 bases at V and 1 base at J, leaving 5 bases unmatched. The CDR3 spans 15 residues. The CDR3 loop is CASSTATGGNTEAFF. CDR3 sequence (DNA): TGTGCCAGCAGCACCGCGACAGGGGGGAACACTGAAGCTTTCTTT.

The CDR3 here is CASSLSWLAGEETQYF. The CDR3 DNA follows: TGCGCCAGCAGCTTGAGCTGGCTAGCGGGGGAGGAGACCCAGTACTTC. The rearrangement links TRBV5-1 to TRBJ2-5, with 10 bases lining up with TRBD2. Germline loops: CDR1 SGHRS, CDR2 YFSETQ. Trimming cost V 1 base and J 5 bases; bases outside gene matches: 8. The CDR3 is made up of 16 amino acids. Complete variable domain (other parts from reference TRBV5-1 and TRBJ2-5): KAGVTQTPRYLIKTRGQQVTLSCSPISGHRSVSWYQQTPGQGLQFLFEYFSETQRNKGNFPGRFSGRQFSNSRSEMNVSTLELGDSALYLCASSLSWLAGEETQYFGPGTRLLVL.

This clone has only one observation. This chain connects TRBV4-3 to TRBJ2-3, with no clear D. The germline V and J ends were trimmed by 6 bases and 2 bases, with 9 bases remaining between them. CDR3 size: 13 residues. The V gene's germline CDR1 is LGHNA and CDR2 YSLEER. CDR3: CASSPENTDTQYF. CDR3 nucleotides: TGCGCCAGCAGTCCAGAAAACACAGATACGCAGTATTTT.

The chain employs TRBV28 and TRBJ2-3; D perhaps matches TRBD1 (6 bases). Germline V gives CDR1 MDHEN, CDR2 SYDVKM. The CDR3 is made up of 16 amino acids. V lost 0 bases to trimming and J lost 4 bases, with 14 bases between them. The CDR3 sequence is CASSLWTGDRADTQYF. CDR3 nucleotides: TGTGCCAGCAGTTTATGGACAGGCGACCGTGCAGATACGCAGTATTTT.

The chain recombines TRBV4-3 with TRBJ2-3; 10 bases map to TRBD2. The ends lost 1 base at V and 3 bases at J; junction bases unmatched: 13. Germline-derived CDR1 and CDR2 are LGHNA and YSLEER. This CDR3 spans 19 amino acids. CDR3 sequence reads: CASSQVNSGGNNMTDTQYF. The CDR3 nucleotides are TGCGCCAGCAGCCAAGTAAATAGCGGGGGGAACAACATGACAGATACGCAGTATTTT.

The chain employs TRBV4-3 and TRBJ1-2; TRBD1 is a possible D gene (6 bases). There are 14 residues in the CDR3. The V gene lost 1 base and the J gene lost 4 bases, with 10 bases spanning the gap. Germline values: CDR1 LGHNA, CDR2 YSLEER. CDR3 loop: CASSQVGASYGYTF. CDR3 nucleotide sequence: TGCGCCAGCAGCCAAGTGGGGGCTTCCTATGGCTACACCTTC.

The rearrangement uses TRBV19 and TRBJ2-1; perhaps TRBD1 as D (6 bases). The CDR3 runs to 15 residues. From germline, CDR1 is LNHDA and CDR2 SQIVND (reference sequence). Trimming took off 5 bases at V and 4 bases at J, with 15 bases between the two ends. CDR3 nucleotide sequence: TGTGCCAGTAGTCCCCCCCAGGGGCCTTACAATGAGCAGTTCTTC. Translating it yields CASSPPQGPYNEQFF. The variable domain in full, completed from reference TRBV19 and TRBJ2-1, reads DGGITQSPKYLFRKEGQNVTLSCEQNLNHDAMYWYRQDPGQGLRLIYYSQIVNDFQKGDIAEGYSVSREKKESFPLTVTSAQKNPTAFYLCASSPPQGPYNEQFFGPGTRLTVL.